What follows describes a single T cell receptor beta chain. The antigen is unknown. The entry originates in a study of cytomegalovirus exposure and HLA in healthy donors. Study results and caveats: It was 164 TCR beta chains that were listed as cytomegalovirus-associated. Evidence from a later analysis indicated that most CMV-associated TCR beta chains looked HLA-restricted. TCR beta sequences reportedly predicted most subjects' HLA-A and HLA-B alleles accurately. Among donors in an Asian-associated ancestry cluster, a later analysis reportedly found fewer N-insertions than the approximately 700-donor mean.

Looked up from germline, CDR1 is SGHTA and CDR2 is FQGTGA. The CDR3 sequence is 13 residues long. V shed 1 base and J shed 7 bases, with 10 bases lying between them. The PCR used 60 Vbeta and 13 Jbeta primers. Repertoires were generated with immunoSEQ multiplex PCR, while TCRdb's copy carries only in-frame clones and drops some. The table lists about 140,000 clones, almost 80% of them singletons. The source is a woman aged 25 to 39 in good health and CMV-seronegative. The sample taken for sequencing was PBMCs. The chain recombines TRBV7-3 with TRBJ1-2; D not resolved. As DNA, the CDR3 is TGTGCCAGCAGCTTAAACGCGGGAAGTGGCTACACCTTC. Amino acids: CASSLNAGSGYTF.